This T cell receptor (beta chain) was sequenced for a study of T cells after somatic rescue of genetic block (dated by TCRdb to the early 2020s). General notes on the study: What the study looked at was long-term robustness, specifically in a T-cell system that came about through somatic rescue of a genetic block in T-cell development.

A remark on this clone: What antigen it recognizes has not been identified. Base quality data are lacking; no much larger clone is found one base away.

The library relied on the immunoSEQ multiplex PCR assay. TCRdb took over this immuneACCESS table, retaining in-frame rearrangements with V and J assigned. Such tables are incomplete; in checked studies, under half of the missing clones stem from an unresolved V gene, and the remainder is unexplained. The sample profile shows approximately 70,000 clones; about nine tenths of them were found once. Approximately 3% of the sample goes to the ten largest clones. Based on the germline V gene, the CDR1 and CDR2 sequences are ENHRY and SYGVKD. The CDR3 measures 14 amino acids from cysteine to phenylalanine. Of the read, only the CDR3 DNA is kept; its 42 bases are in frame from base 1. V is clipped by 4 bases and J by 0 bases, and the sequence between their germline boundaries is 10 bases long.

The sequence came from a man between 25 and 39 years old. The chain joins TRBV10-3 to TRBJ2-7; TRBD1 is a possible D gene, resting on 5 matching bases. Material for sequencing was peripheral blood mononuclear cells (PBMCs). The sequence in DNA is TGTGCCATCAGTGCGGGCAGGGACTCCTACGAGCAGTACTTC. This is translated as CAISAGRDSYEQYF.